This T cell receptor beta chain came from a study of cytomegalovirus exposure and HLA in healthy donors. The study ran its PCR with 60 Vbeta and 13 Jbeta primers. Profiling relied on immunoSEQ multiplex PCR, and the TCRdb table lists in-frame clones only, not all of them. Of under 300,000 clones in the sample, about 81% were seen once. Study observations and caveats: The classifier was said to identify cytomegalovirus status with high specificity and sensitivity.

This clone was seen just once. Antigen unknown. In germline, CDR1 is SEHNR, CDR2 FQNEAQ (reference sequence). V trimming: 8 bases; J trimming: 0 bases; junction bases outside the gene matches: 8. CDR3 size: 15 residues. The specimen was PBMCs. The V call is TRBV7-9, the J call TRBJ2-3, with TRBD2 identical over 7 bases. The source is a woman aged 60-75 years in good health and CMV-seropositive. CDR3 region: CASAVSSGSTDTQYF. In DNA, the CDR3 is TGTGCCAGCGCCGTTAGTAGCGGGAGCACAGATACGCAGTATTTT.